This T cell receptor (beta chain) was recovered during a study of T-cell memory formation after mild COVID-19 (dated by TCRdb to the early 2020s). Regarding the study in general: TCR sequence clusters from the two donors were found to be largely donor specific. Longitudinal TCRalpha and TCRbeta repertoire sequencing tracked T-cell clones expanding and contracting after mild COVID-19 in a couple of donors. Two young, previously healthy adult volunteers made up the cohort, one male and one female. Study-level results and caveats: The study included only two mild cases, and larger cohorts that include severe cases with pre-infection samples were judged to be necessary. Balanced CD4/CD8 phenotypes were observed for clones contracting from day 15 to 85, whereas a bias towards CD4+ was observed for a second wave of clones expanding from day 15 to 37. Some responding clones were detected in pre-infection memory, which suggested that pre-existing cross-reactive memory T cells had joined the SARS-CoV-2 response. SARS-CoV-2 specificity of the second-wave clones peaking on day 37 was not confirmed. Contracting CD4+ clones appeared mostly in the CM and EM memory subsets, whereas CD8+ clones were enriched in EMRA.

From the cysteine up to the phenylalanine, the CDR3 has a length of 15 residues. CDR3 DNA is the only sequence kept; it has 45 bases, read in frame from the first base. Trimming at the junction amounts to 2 bases on V and 1 base on J, and the germline ends lie 10 bases apart. Of note for this clonotype: Its antigen is unknown. No much larger clonotype is one base removed from it; base qualities were not supplied.

The listed sequencing device is Illumina NovaSeq 6000. Using 5'RACE with constant-segment primers, TCRalpha and TCRbeta cDNA libraries were constructed, with sample barcodes and unique molecular identifiers added in the process. RNA was extracted from every sample with Trizol reagent. Libraries were amplified in two PCR steps, with a second sample barcode and Illumina TruSeq adapters added in the second step. Libraries were sequenced on an Illumina NovaSeq with 2 x 150 bp paired-end reads. In the authors' own workflow: Reads were demultiplexed and collapsed into UMI-guided consensus sequences with migec v1.2.7. Using mixcr v2.1.11, the UMI consensuses were aligned to TRA and TRB V and J templates and assembled into clonotypes. Clonotypes were classified as expanded or contracted when called significant by both edgeR and NoisET, with noise models trained on biological replicates. edgeR calls used a false discovery rate-adjusted p below 0.01 and a log2 fold-change threshold of 1. As an exploratory analysis of dynamics, PCA with hierarchical clustering was applied to max-normalized trajectories of the 1000 most abundant clonotypes. Each responding clone was given a CD4 or CD8 phenotype based on the CD4+ and CD8+ repertoires, which had been sequenced separately. TCRdb trimmed the raw reads at Q25, called clones with MiXCR and kept productive beta chains. Each CDR3 protein gets just one entry, which takes the most common genes and DNA from the rows behind it. The V and J calls were not made by the authors but by TCRdb's processing. Present in this sample are 470,000 or so distinct CDR3 sequences, about 20% of which were seen just once. Together, the top ten hold about 12% of the sample.

Ficoll-Paque density gradient centrifugation was used to isolate PBMCs. The sequence is built from TRBV12-3 or TRBV12-4 and TRBJ2-3; the D element could tentatively be TRBD1 or TRBD2, as 5 bases agree for each. The TCR was taken from an adult woman who had mild COVID-19 (a few samples of this study predate the infection). The sample titles of this study are shuffled in the database, so cell type and time point are left out; the donor was told from shared clones. Sequencing was done on a sample of PBMCs or a T cell subset sorted from them (not recorded which). CDR3 loop: CASSLILGRTDTQYF. The DNA sequence is as follows: TGTGCCAGCAGTTTAATCCTGGGACGCACAGATACGCAGTATTTT.